This T cell receptor beta chain appears in the sequencing data of a study of shared clonotypes between healthy human individuals. Broader study findings: Rarefaction gave evidence that sorted-subset sequencing remained incomplete despite large depth.

Splitting the CD4+ cells yielded a CD45RA+ naive subset and a CD45RA-negative memory subset. Germline lookup yields CDR1 MGHDK and CDR2 SYGVNS. This CDR3 contains 12 residues. The authors ran the assay at deep level. TCRdb's copy holds only in-frame clones and misses some; the assay was immunoSEQ multiplex PCR. The sample holds over a million clones; more than 95% are singletons and the top ten take approximately 1.1%. Comments on this clone: Its specificity is unknown. The junction does not match germline at one end; this may be a read error. Other DNA sequences in the sample encode the same CDR3.

This TCR was sampled from a man younger than 40 in good health. The chain joins TRBV25-1 to TRBJ2-5; D not resolved. Sequencing was done on a sample of naive CD4+ T cells sorted from blood. Subset meaning: CD45RA+ positively selected. The CDR3 here is CASSESTETQYF. DNA for the CDR3: TGCGCCAGCAGTGAATCGACAGAGACCCAGTACTTC. Together with reference TRBV25-1 and TRBJ2-5, the CDR3 gives the full variable domain: EADIYQTPRYLVIGTGKKITLECSQTMGHDKMYWYQQDPGMELHLIHYSYGVNSTEKGDLSSESTVSRIRTEHFPLTLESARPSHTSQYLCASSESTETQYFGPGTRLLVL.